A selection of T cell receptor beta chains follows, all from one sample in a study of graft-versus-host responses after intestinal transplantation. Sequencing was performed with immunoSEQ multiplex PCR; in TCRdb, only in-frame clones are kept and a portion is missing. Of roughly 99,000 clones in the sample, roughly 83% were seen once. The sample here was PBMCs, taken 255 days after intestinal transplant. The receptors were gathered from a human patient who received an intestinal transplant, so some T cells may come from the graft donor. The CDR3 runs from the conserved cysteine through the conserved F or W. The D gene is left open where the match is weak. Size is stated for part of the rows, as once, few or many counts, or as a class when the clone is expanded.

D gene: .
V gene: TRBV5-1
clone size: .
CDR3 length: 14
J gene: TRBJ1-2
CDR3 protein: CASSRGYGSYGYTF
CDR3 DNA: TGCGCCAGCAGCCGCGGTTATGGCTCCTATGGCTACACCTTC

D gene: .
V gene: TRBV4-1
clone size: .
CDR3 length: 15
J gene: TRBJ2-3
CDR3 protein: CASSQDQGAIDTQYF
CDR3 DNA: TGCGCCAGCAGCCAAGATCAAGGGGCTATAGATACGCAGTATTTT

D gene: .
V gene: TRBV28
clone size: .
CDR3 length: 16
J gene: TRBJ1-5
CDR3 protein: CASSLRAGAGNQPQHF
CDR3 DNA: TGTGCCAGCAGTTTAAGGGCAGGGGCAGGCAATCAGCCCCAGCATTTT

D gene: .
V gene: TRBV27
clone size: once
CDR3 length: 15
J gene: TRBJ1-5
CDR3 protein: CASSPSDLGDQPQHF
CDR3 DNA: TGTGCCAGCAGCCCTTCGGATCTGGGGGACCAGCCCCAGCATTTT

D gene: .
V gene: TRBV7-9
clone size: .
CDR3 length: 14
J gene: TRBJ2-2
CDR3 protein: CASSPLGSTGELFF
CDR3 DNA: TGTGCCAGCAGCCCCCTGGGGAGCACCGGGGAGCTGTTTTTT

D gene: .
V gene: TRBV27
clone size: .
CDR3 length: 13
J gene: TRBJ2-7
CDR3 protein: CASSLRGPHEQYF
CDR3 DNA: TGTGCCAGCAGCCTCCGGGGTCCACACGAGCAGTACTTC

D gene: .
V gene: TRBV4-1
clone size: .
CDR3 length: 13
J gene: TRBJ2-7
CDR3 protein: CASSHPGTYEQYF
CDR3 DNA: TGCGCCAGCAGCCACCCAGGGACCTACGAGCAGTACTTC

D gene: TRBD1
V gene: TRBV28
clone size: once
CDR3 length: 16
J gene: TRBJ2-5
CDR3 protein: CASALWAGGRIKTQYF
CDR3 DNA: TGTGCCAGCGCCCTTTGGGCAGGGGGCAGGATAAAGACCCAGTACTTC

D gene: .
V gene: TRBV19
clone size: .
CDR3 length: 12
J gene: TRBJ2-3
CDR3 protein: CASRSGGDTQYF
CDR3 DNA: TGTGCCAGTAGATCCGGGGGCGATACGCAGTATTTT

D gene: .
V gene: TRBV6-5
clone size: .
CDR3 length: 12
J gene: TRBJ1-2
CDR3 protein: CASSRTGGGYTF
CDR3 DNA: TGTGCCAGCAGCCGGACGGGGGGTGGCTACACCTTC

D gene: .
V gene: TRBV2
clone size: .
CDR3 length: 16
J gene: TRBJ2-3
CDR3 protein: CASKGSSGTEGGTQYF
CDR3 DNA: TGTGCCAGCAAAGGGTCCTCCGGGACTGAGGGAGGTACGCAGTATTTT

D gene: .
V gene: TRBV5-8
clone size: .
CDR3 length: 14
J gene: TRBJ2-7
CDR3 protein: CASSPLTRSYEQYF
CDR3 DNA: TGTGCCAGCAGCCCCTTGACAAGGAGCTACGAGCAGTACTTC

D gene: TRBD1
V gene: TRBV6-5
clone size: .
CDR3 length: 14
J gene: TRBJ1-2
CDR3 protein: CASSPGQPDLGYTF
CDR3 DNA: TGTGCCAGCAGCCCGGGACAGCCCGATCTTGGCTACACCTTC

D gene: .
V gene: TRBV28
clone size: .
CDR3 length: 14
J gene: TRBJ2-3
CDR3 protein: CASSLRGATDTQYF
CDR3 DNA: TGTGCCAGCAGTTTACGGGGGGCCACAGATACGCAGTATTTT

D gene: .
V gene: TRBV6-6
clone size: once
CDR3 length: 15
J gene: TRBJ2-1
CDR3 protein: CASRIHSSSYNEQFF
CDR3 DNA: TGTGCCAGCAGAATTCACTCTAGCTCCTACAATGAGCAGTTCTTC

D gene: TRBD2
V gene: TRBV18
clone size: .
CDR3 length: 18
J gene: TRBJ2-3
CDR3 protein: CASSPTPGLAGTTDTQYF
CDR3 DNA: TGTGCCAGCTCACCAACGCCGGGACTAGCGGGGACCACAGATACGCAGTATTTT